This TCR beta chain comes out of a study of CD8 T cells in ankylosing spondylitis. Findings and limits, study-wide: Significant enrichment of disease-linked clones was reportedly seen in matched ankylosing spondylitis synovial fluid. Within ankylosing spondylitis blood, a TCR beta motif made up of several highly homologous variants appeared to be characteristic.

Trimming left V 0 bases short and J 3 bases short, with 16 bases between. Per germline, CDR1 DFQATT and CDR2 SNEGSKA (reference sequence). The CDR3 totals 16 residues. This clonotype was observed a handful of times. Its specificity is unknown. MiXCR was run by TCRdb on the 5' RACE reads, yielding one entry per CDR3 protein. Among roughly 440,000 distinct CDR3 sequences listed, roughly 15% were seen once. V and J are TRBV20-1 and TRBJ2-3; perhaps TRBD2 as D (6 bases). The receptor's source is a male donor with ankylosing spondylitis. Sequencing was done on a sample of blood, either unsorted or a sorted T cell fraction (not recorded which). The CDR3 loop reads CSARDGGMRATDTQYF. The CDR3 DNA follows: TGCAGTGCTAGAGATGGGGGGATGCGGGCAACAGATACGCAGTATTTT.